Below are 29 T cell receptor beta chains sequenced from a single sample in a study of blood T cell repertoires in COVID-19 (dated by TCRdb to 2020 to 2021). The library relied on the immunoSEQ multiplex PCR assay. Here the immuneACCESS table is served through TCRdb, limited to in-frame sequences with V and J called. Missing clones are a known gap in these copies; in checked studies unresolved V genes cover under half, and the rest lacks a known reason. The sample records under 200,000 clones, approximately 90% of which are singletons. The ten largest clones take up 6% of the sample. Sequencing input: peripheral blood. The receptor set was obtained from a middle-aged man with active or convalescent COVID-19.

This rearrangement joins TRBV13 to TRBJ1-4; 9 bases fit TRBD1. Germline trimming cut 1 base from V and 2 bases from J; bases unmatched to any gene: 2. Germline V lookup: CDR1 PRHDT, CDR2 FYEKMQ (reference sequence). There are 16 residues in the CDR3. CDR3 coding DNA: TGTGCCAGCAGCTTAGAGGACAGGGGTACTAATGAAAAACTGTTTTTT. Translation gives CASSLEDRGTNEKLFF.

This sequence joins TRBV4-3 and TRBJ2-1; 9 nucleotides match TRBD1. Germline V lookup: CDR1 LGHNA, CDR2 YSLEER. V dropped 6 bases and J dropped 8; count of bases not matched to a gene: 5. The CDR3 totals 13 residues. CDR3 nucleotides: TGCGCCAGCAGTGGGACAGGGCTGTATGAGCAGTTCTTC. This codes for CASSGTGLYEQFF.

The V call is TRBV11-2, the J call TRBJ2-3; TRBD2 might be the D (6 bases). Trimming took 5 bases from V and 6 from J, leaving 18 bases between them. This CDR3 region has 15 residues. Germline V gene sequence: CDR1 SGHAT, CDR2 FQNNGV. In DNA form, the CDR3 reads TGTGCCAGCAGCCCCGGGAGAGGGGTCCTCGATACGCAGTATTTT. It is translated as CASSPGRGVLDTQYF.

The chain carries TRBV14 and TRBJ2-7; D ambiguous. This CDR3 has 13 residues. V was clipped by 0 bases and J by 5 bases, with 8 bases between them. Germline V gene sequence: CDR1 SGHDN, CDR2 FVKESK. In DNA, the CDR3 is TGTGCCAGCAGCCAAGATAGAATGAACGAGCAGTACTTC. This gives the protein CASSQDRMNEQYF.

This chain links TRBV18 with TRBJ1-2; TRBD1 aligns across 7 bases. Germline V CDR1 and CDR2: KGHSH, LQKENI. Trimming removed 6 bases from V and 3 bases from J; junction bases left unmatched: 13. This CDR3 region has 16 residues. DNA for the CDR3: TGTGCCAGCTCTCAACCAGGACAGGTATTCGACTATGGCTACACCTTC. Residues: CASSQPGQVFDYGYTF.

This chain links TRBV27 with TRBJ1-2, with 8 bases aligning to TRBD1. V lost 3 bases and J lost 11; bases outside the gene matches: 8. This CDR3 contains 13 residues. Germline CDR1 and CDR2: MNHEY and SMNVEV (reference sequence). The CDR3 reads CASSLRQGLGYTF. CDR3 DNA: TGTGCCAGCAGTTTGCGACAGGGGTTGGGATACACCTTC.

The rearrangement uses TRBV5-1 and TRBJ1-2, with 9 bases lining up with TRBD1. The CDR3 has 16 residues. Germline assignment: CDR1 SGHRS and CDR2 YFSETQ. The junction had 9 bases not matched to a gene; V was cut back by 4 bases and J by 2 bases. The CDR3 is CASSLSPGQGNYGYTF. The CDR3 nucleotides read TGCGCCAGCAGCCTCTCTCCGGGACAGGGCAACTATGGCTACACCTTC.

This clone was found once. The genes are TRBV2 and TRBJ1-5; 7 bases are shared with TRBD1. This CDR3 contains 16 residues. Germline CDR1 is SNHLY and CDR2 is FYNNEI. The trim removed 5 bases at V and 4 bases at J, leaving 11 bases unmatched. The CDR3 region is CASSQQGLRANQPQHF. CDR3 DNA sequence: TGTGCCAGCAGTCAACAGGGGTTGCGTGCAAATCAGCCCCAGCATTTT.

This chain uses TRBV5-1 with TRBJ1-1; TRBD1 might be the D (6 bases). V lost 0 bases, J lost 4 bases, and 13 bases lay in between. The CDR3 has 15 amino acids. CDR1 and CDR2 (germline): SGHRS, YFSETQ. The CDR3 nucleotides read TGCGCCAGCAGCTTGGGCAGGGGTACGTTCACTGAAGCTTTCTTT. Protein: CASSLGRGTFTEAFF.

The chain joins TRBV4-3 to TRBJ2-7, with 9 bases matching TRBD1. The J segment lost 6 bases and the V segment lost 3 bases, leaving 3 bases of the junction unmatched. This CDR3 region has 13 residues. Germline V gene data show CDR1 as LGHNA and CDR2 as YSLEER. The CDR3 loop reads CASSQGTGREQYF. The CDR3 DNA follows: TGCGCCAGCAGCCAGGGGACAGGGCGCGAGCAGTACTTC.

The rearrangement links TRBV19 to TRBJ1-1, with D maybe TRBD1 (6 bases). The germline CDR1 and CDR2 sequences are LNHDA and SQIVND (reference sequence). The CDR3 sequence is 14 residues long. Trimming pared 7 bases from V and 1 base from J, leaving 13 bases between. The CDR3 DNA follows: TGTGCCAGTAAACCCCAGACAGGGAACACTGAAGCTTTCTTT. It translates to CASKPQTGNTEAFF.

The chain is built from TRBV28 and TRBJ2-7, with 12 bases fitting TRBD1. This CDR3 contains 15 residues. After removal of 6 bases from V and 7 bases from J, the junction contained 10 bases not matched to a gene. Germline V lookup: CDR1 MDHEN, CDR2 SYDVKM. The CDR3 nucleotides read TGTGCCAGCAGGACGCCGGGACAGGGGGCTGAAGAGCAGTACTTC. This sequence encodes CASRTPGQGAEEQYF.

A single count supports this clone. The chain links TRBV5-1 to TRBJ1-1; 9 bases line up with TRBD1. V shed 4 bases, J shed 1 base, and the junction held 17 bases outside the gene matches. The CDR3 is 19 amino acids. Germline V lookup: CDR1 SGHRS, CDR2 YFSETQ. The CDR3 DNA is TGCGCCAGCAGCCCCGGGACAGGGACGTCCCTGATGGGGAACACTGAAGCTTTCTTT. Its protein is CASSPGTGTSLMGNTEAFF. Using reference TRBV5-1 and TRBJ1-1 for the parts outside the CDR3, the full variable domain is KAGVTQTPRYLIKTRGQQVTLSCSPISGHRSVSWYQQTPGQGLQFLFEYFSETQRNKGNFPGRFSGRQFSNSRSEMNVSTLELGDSALYLCASSPGTGTSLMGNTEAFFGQGTRLTVV.

J is TRBJ1-1 and V is TRBV30; D not resolved. The CDR3 sequence is 11 residues long. V lost 2 bases and J 11 bases, leaving 12 bases between the germline ends. Germline V gives CDR1 GTSNPN, CDR2 SVGIG (reference sequence). The CDR3 nucleotides read TGTGCCTGGAGTTTCGGGGAGTGGGCTTTCTTT. Translating it yields CAWSFGEWAFF.

This chain joins TRBV20-1 and TRBJ2-5, with D unresolved. CDR1 is DFQATT and CDR2 is SNEGSKA in the germline V gene (reference sequence). This CDR3 region has 11 residues. The CDR3 sequence is CSREYQETQYF. The CDR3 DNA sequence: TGCAGCCGCGAGTACCAAGAGACCCAGTACTTC.

This chain joins TRBV7-3 and TRBJ2-1; 7 bases are shared with TRBD1. The trim removed 5 bases at V and 6 bases at J, leaving 10 bases unmatched. Germline lookup yields CDR1 SGHTA and CDR2 FQGTGA. The CDR3 is made up of 15 amino acids. The CDR3 sequence: CASSPDRVSLNEQFF. For the CDR3, the DNA is TGTGCCAGCAGCCCCGACAGGGTTTCCCTCAATGAGCAGTTCTTC.

The rearrangement joins TRBV9 to TRBJ2-4; D is possibly TRBD2 (5 bases). The CDR3 extends over 14 amino acids. Germline CDR1 reads SGDLS; CDR2 reads YYNGEE. V was shortened by 0 bases and J by 8 bases, with 12 bases between the two germline ends. In DNA, the CDR3 is TGTGCCAGCAGCGTAGGACCGAGCGGCGACATTCAGTACTTC. Residues: CASSVGPSGDIQYF.

The chain joins TRBV19 to TRBJ1-5, with 12 bases matching TRBD1. J lost 7 bases, V lost 5 bases, and 6 bases had no gene match. CDR3 length equals 15 residues. Looked up from germline, CDR1 is LNHDA and CDR2 is SQIVND (reference sequence). The CDR3: CASSPGQGADQPQHF. The DNA of the CDR3 is TGTGCCAGTAGTCCGGGACAGGGGGCCGACCAGCCCCAGCATTTT.

The V gene is TRBV15, the J gene TRBJ1-4; 8 positions agree with TRBD1. The CDR3 length is 13 residues. V dropped 4 bases and J dropped 10; count of bases not matched to a gene: 5. Per the germline V gene, CDR1 is LNHNV and CDR2 is YYDKDF (reference sequence). CDR3 amino acids: CATSKDRVGKLFF. In DNA form, the CDR3 reads TGTGCCACCAGCAAGGACAGGGTAGGAAAACTGTTTTTT.

The chain joins TRBV29-1 to TRBJ1-1; no firm D call. Trimming pared 3 bases from V and 5 bases from J, leaving 22 bases between. This CDR3 has 16 residues. Germline V lookup: CDR1 SQVTM, CDR2 ANQGSEA. The CDR3 sequence is CSVDSPRARDGTEAFF. CDR3 coding DNA: TGCAGCGTTGATTCGCCCCGGGCCCGGGATGGAACTGAAGCTTTCTTT.

This sequence joins TRBV18 and TRBJ1-4; 10 positions match TRBD1. The CDR3 extends over 14 amino acids. The germline V gene has CDR1 KGHSH and CDR2 LQKENI. Germline trimming cut 3 bases from V and 7 bases from J; bases unmatched to any gene: 2. CDR3 bases: TGTGCCAGCTCACCTCGACAGGGGGCTGAAAAACTGTTTTTT. Translated, it gives CASSPRQGAEKLFF.

With regard to this clone: One junction end disagrees with the germline gene, perhaps due to a read error. The chain has TRBV7-7 and TRBJ2-1, with 9 bases identical to TRBD1. CDR3 length: 16 amino acids. Germline CDR1 and CDR2: SSHAT and FNYEAQ (reference sequence). The CDR3 protein is CASSQGPGQGYNEQFF. The CDR3 DNA follows: TGTGCTAGCAGTCAGGGACCGGGACAGGGCTACAATGAGCAGTTCTTC.

In its sample, this clone was seen once. This chain's CDR3 is CASSRPLAAGGAEAFF. The CDR3 coding sequence is TGTGCCAGCTCACGCCCACTCGCGGCTGGTGGCGCTGAAGCTTTCTTT. This chain joins TRBV18 and TRBJ1-1, with D uncertain. The CDR3 consists of 16 residues. Deletions cut 4 bases from V and 6 bases from J, with 21 bases between. Germline V gene lookup returns CDR1 KGHSH and CDR2 LQKENI. The full variable domain, in which reference TRBV18 and TRBJ1-1 provide the parts outside the CDR3, is NAGVMQNPRHLVRRRGQEARLRCSPMKGHSHVYWYRQLPEEGLKFMVYLQKENIIDESGMPKERFSAEFPKEGPSILRIQQVVRGDSAAYFCASSRPLAAGGAEAFFGQGTRLTVV.

The chain uses TRBV13 and TRBJ2-1; TRBD2 matches at 12 bases. The CDR3 runs 16 residues. The germline V gene has CDR1 PRHDT and CDR2 FYEKMQ (reference sequence). V lost 4 bases, J lost 10 bases, and 11 bases stayed unmatched. CDR3 sequence reads: CASSSSSGGASWEQFF. The DNA of the CDR3 is TGTGCCAGCAGCTCCTCTAGCGGGGGGGCCTCATGGGAGCAGTTCTTC.

The rearrangement joins TRBV4-2 to TRBJ2-2; 15 bases fit TRBD2. V lost 4 bases, J lost 3 bases, and 6 bases stayed unmatched. Per germline, CDR1 LGHNA and CDR2 YNFKEQ. The CDR3 loop spans 18 amino acids. The CDR3 nucleotides read TGTGCCAGCAGCCGAGGACTAGCGGGGGGGCCGGACACCGGGGAGCTGTTTTTT. Translated: CASSRGLAGGPDTGELFF.

V gene TRBV28 combines with J gene TRBJ1-5, with D perhaps matching TRBD1 (5 bases). The CDR3 has 12 amino acids. The V end was cut by 3 bases, the J end by 11 bases, with 11 bases between. Germline V gene lookup returns CDR1 MDHEN and CDR2 SYDVKM. The CDR3 loop is CASSFSRASQHF. CDR3 in DNA: TGTGCCAGCAGTTTTTCCAGGGCGTCCCAGCATTTT.

This chain joins TRBV11-2 and TRBJ1-6; the D gene is possibly TRBD1 (6 bases). This CDR3 is 14 amino acids long. Per germline, CDR1 SGHAT and CDR2 FQNNGV. Trimming left V 5 bases short and J 7 bases short, with 12 bases between. The CDR3 region is CASSMDSFNSPLHF. The CDR3 coding sequence is TGTGCCAGCAGCATGGACAGTTTCAATTCACCCCTCCACTTT.

The gene calls are TRBV11-2 and TRBJ1-1, with TRBD1 identical over 9 bases. Germline CDR1 SGHAT, CDR2 FQNNGV. The J segment lost 0 bases and the V segment lost 5 bases, leaving 10 bases of the junction unmatched. CDR3 length: 17 residues. The CDR3 DNA reads TGTGCCAGCAGCCTGCGAACAGGGGGCCTACTGAACACTGAAGCTTTCTTT. Translated, it gives CASSLRTGGLLNTEAFF.

As concerns this clone: This could be a read error, since a much larger clone is one nucleotide away. This sample includes further DNA sequences coding for the same CDR3. The chain couples TRBV6-5 to TRBJ2-2, with 7 nucleotides matching TRBD1. With V trimmed by 8 bases and J by 1 base, 1 base remained unmatched. Germline V CDR1 and CDR2: MNHEY, SVGAGI. The CDR3 runs to 13 residues. The CDR3 sequence is CASRTGNTGELFF. CDR3 nucleotides: TGTGCCAGCCGGACAGGGAACACCGGGGAGCTGTTTTTT.